Each of the 27 T cell receptor beta chains below was sequenced from the same sample in a study of T cells after yellow fever vaccination. TCRdb redid the calling of the 5' RACE reads with MiXCR, one entry per CDR3 protein. The table records about 69,000 distinct CDR3 sequences, approximately 5.9% of them present only once. Sequences were derived from CD4+ T cells sorted from PBMCs, sampled about 2 weeks after the first yellow fever vaccination. All receptors come from a man between 18 and 29 years old who received the YFV17D yellow fever vaccine.

V is TRBV7-9 and J is TRBJ1-2; D remains ambiguous. V was clipped by 1 base and J by 4 bases, with 10 bases between them. Germline V gives CDR1 SEHNR, CDR2 FQNEAQ (reference sequence). The CDR3 is 14 amino acids. The CDR3 bases are TGTGCCAGCAGCTTAGATTGGGATTCCTATGGCTACACCTTC. The encoded protein is CASSLDWDSYGYTF.

The table lists this clonotype with a few counts. DNA for the CDR3: TGTGCCAGCAGTTTACGGCGGGGTTACGAGCAGTACGTC. Translated, it gives CASSLRRGYEQYV. This chain connects TRBV28 to TRBJ2-7; tentative D call: TRBD2 (6 bases). The germline V gene encodes CDR1 MDHEN and CDR2 SYDVKM. Trimming pared 2 bases from V and 4 bases from J, leaving 9 bases between. The CDR3 is made up of 13 amino acids.

Ten or more counts support this clonotype. The rearrangement joins TRBV20-1 to TRBJ2-1, with TRBD2 identical over 7 bases. The CDR3 is 16 amino acids. The V gene's germline CDR1 is DFQATT and CDR2 SNEGSKA (reference sequence). The V segment lost 0 bases and the J segment 0 bases; nucleotides outside the gene matches: 5. The CDR3 is CSAREVGGSSYNEQFF. The CDR3 nucleotides read TGCAGTGCTAGAGAGGTGGGGGGGAGCTCCTACAATGAGCAGTTCTTC.

This clonotype was detected ten times or more. The chain combines TRBV20-1 with TRBJ1-2; 10 bases fit TRBD1. Germline V lookup: CDR1 DFQATT, CDR2 SNEGSKA (reference sequence). The V segment lost 5 bases and the J segment 7 bases; nucleotides outside the gene matches: 10. The CDR3 loop spans 14 amino acids. DNA for the CDR3: TGCAGTGCTCAAGTACCGGGACAGGGGTTTGGCTACACCTTC. Amino acids: CSAQVPGQGFGYTF.

This clonotype was detected ten times or more. The CDR3 sequence: CASSRLRGGLETQYF. CDR3 DNA: TGCGCCAGCAGCCGACTCCGCGGGGGGTTGGAGACCCAGTACTTC. The V and J genes are TRBV4-1 and TRBJ2-5; 8 bases are shared with TRBD2. The V and J ends lost 4 bases and 5 bases, in that order; junction bases with no gene match: 9. The CDR3 sequence is 15 residues long. CDR1 and CDR2 (germline): MGHRA, YSYEKL.

This clonotype has ten or more counts. The chain recombines TRBV3-1 with TRBJ2-5; tentative D call: TRBD2 (6 bases). This CDR3 region has 15 residues. The V gene lost 5 bases and the J gene lost 9 bases, with 22 bases spanning the gap. Germline assignment: CDR1 LGHDT and CDR2 YNNKEL (reference sequence). DNA of the CDR3: TGTGCCAGCAGCTCCCCCGCGGAGGGACGGGCCTCCCAGTACTTC. As protein: CASSSPAEGRASQYF.

This clonotype was seen only a few times. Here the CDR3 DNA reads TGTGCCACCAGCAGAGATGGGGGCAGGGCTGGAAACACCATATATTTT. Its translation: CATSRDGGRAGNTIYF. The chain links TRBV15 to TRBJ1-3; D might be TRBD1 (6 bases). Germline V CDR1 and CDR2: LNHNV, YYDKDF (reference sequence). The V end was cut by 0 bases, the J end by 2 bases, with 11 bases between. The CDR3 is 16 residues long.

The sample holds many counts of this clonotype. This sequence joins TRBV5-1 and TRBJ2-5; 15 bases match TRBD2. With 4 bases clipped from V and 2 bases from J, the junction kept 6 bases outside the gene matches. This CDR3 is 17 amino acids long. Looked up from germline, CDR1 is SGHRS and CDR2 is YFSETQ. The CDR3 reads CASSPGLAGGIQETQYF. The CDR3 DNA sequence: TGCGCCAGCAGCCCGGGACTAGCGGGGGGCATACAAGAGACCCAGTACTTC. Full variable domain (missing parts from reference TRBV5-1 and TRBJ2-5): KAGVTQTPRYLIKTRGQQVTLSCSPISGHRSVSWYQQTPGQGLQFLFEYFSETQRNKGNFPGRFSGRQFSNSRSEMNVSTLELGDSALYLCASSPGLAGGIQETQYFGPGTRLLVL.

The table lists this clonotype with many counts. The rearrangement links TRBV12-3 or TRBV12-4 to TRBJ2-1; 7 nucleotides line up with TRBD2. The CDR3 spans 13 residues. The V segment lost 3 bases and the J segment 9 bases; nucleotides outside the gene matches: 5. For the CDR3, the DNA is TGTGCCAGCAGTTTGGGACTAAAGGGTGAGCAGTTCTTC. Amino acid sequence: CASSLGLKGEQFF.

As for this clonotype: A much more abundant neighbour one base away suggests this may be a read error. The V gene is TRBV4-1, the J gene TRBJ2-2; D remains ambiguous. CDR1 is MGHRA, CDR2 YSYEKL, per germline. The CDR3 spans 15 residues. V was cut by 0 bases and J by 7 bases, with 12 bases left in between. In DNA, the CDR3 is TGCGCCAGCAGCCAAGAGACGGCGCTACACGGGGAGCTGTTTTTT. It codes for CASSQETALHGELFF.

Ten or more counts support this clonotype. The chain carries TRBV6-2 or TRBV6-3 and TRBJ1-5, with TRBD1 matching over 10 bases. CDR1 and CDR2 (germline): MNHEY, SVGEGT. J was trimmed by 3 bases and V by 6 bases; bases with no gene match: 11. The CDR3 covers 17 residues. The CDR3 DNA is TGTGCCAGCAGGAAAGCCGGGACAGGGGTCCCCAATCAGCCCCAGCATTTT. It yields the protein CASRKAGTGVPNQPQHF.

This clonotype occurred many times. The chain recombines TRBV18 with TRBJ2-5, with D tentatively TRBD1 or TRBD2 (5 bases each). Per the germline V gene, CDR1 is KGHSH and CDR2 is LQKENI. V shed 2 bases and J shed 5 bases, with 12 bases lying between them. The CDR3 is 14 amino acids. CDR3 sequence: CASSPSGTRETQYF. CDR3 coding DNA: TGTGCCAGCTCACCATCTGGGACGCGGGAGACCCAGTACTTC.

This clonotype was counted many times. The gene calls are TRBV5-1 and TRBJ2-2, with D possibly TRBD1 on 6 matching bases. The CDR3 runs to 15 residues. Per the germline V gene, CDR1 is SGHRS and CDR2 is YFSETQ. Deletions cut 3 bases from V and 5 bases from J, with 14 bases between. The CDR3 coding sequence is TGCGCCAGCAGCTCGCCTACTGGACAGACCGGGGAGCTGTTTTTT. This gives the protein CASSSPTGQTGELFF.

This clonotype appeared many times. The chain links TRBV20-1 to TRBJ2-5, with 10 bases that match TRBD1. The germline V gene has CDR1 DFQATT and CDR2 SNEGSKA (reference sequence). V lost 6 bases and J lost 1; bases outside the gene matches: 5. The length of the CDR3 is 14 residues. The CDR3 nucleotides read TGCAGTGCGAGGACAGGGGGTATCCAAGAGACCCAGTACTTC. Protein product: CSARTGGIQETQYF.

The table lists this clonotype with many counts. The gene calls are TRBV9 and TRBJ2-1; D remains ambiguous. The CDR3 runs 15 residues. Germline V gene lookup returns CDR1 SGDLS and CDR2 YYNGEE. The V gene lost 0 bases and the J gene lost 0 bases, with 7 bases spanning the gap. CDR3 sequence reads: CASSVEVGSYNEQFF. CDR3 sequence (DNA): TGTGCCAGCAGCGTAGAGGTCGGCTCCTACAATGAGCAGTTCTTC.

This clonotype was counted many times. CDR3 region: CASSYSGGDSYGYTF. The CDR3 DNA is TGTGCCAGCAGTTACTCGGGAGGGGATAGCTATGGCTACACCTTC. The chain links TRBV6-5 to TRBJ1-2, with D possibly TRBD1 on 5 matching bases. Trimming stripped 0 bases from V and 4 bases from J, with 12 bases between. The germline CDR1 and CDR2 sequences are MNHEY and SVGAGI. The CDR3 is made up of 15 amino acids.

This clonotype was counted at least ten times. The V gene is TRBV11-2, the J gene TRBJ2-2, with 7 nucleotides matching TRBD1. The CDR3 sequence is 13 residues long. The V segment lost 6 bases and the J segment 8 bases; nucleotides outside the gene matches: 6. The germline gives CDR1 SGHAT, CDR2 FQNNGV. CDR3 amino acids: CASRLTGTGELFF. CDR3 in DNA: TGTGCCAGCAGGTTGACAGGGACGGGGGAGCTGTTTTTT. Looking up the rest from reference TRBV11-2 and TRBJ2-2 gives the full variable domain: EAGVAQSPRYKIIEKRQSVAFWCNPISGHATLYWYQQILGQGPKLLIQFQNNGVVDDSQLPKDRFSAERLKGVDSTLKIQPAKLEDSAVYLCASRLTGTGELFFGEGSRLTVL.

This clonotype was counted many times. The gene calls are TRBV7-3 and TRBJ2-3; 7 bases align to TRBD1. This CDR3 comprises 15 residues. Germline CDR1 reads SGHTA; CDR2 reads FQGTGA. J lost 1 base, V lost 2 bases, and 3 bases had no gene match. The CDR3: CASSLPTGGTDTQYF. The CDR3 DNA follows: TGTGCCAGCAGCTTACCCACAGGGGGCACAGATACGCAGTATTTT.

The sample holds many counts of this clonotype. Here the CDR3 reads CASSDRTNEKLFF. The CDR3 bases are TGTGCCAGCAGTGACAGGACTAATGAAAAACTGTTTTTT. The genes are TRBV6-1 and TRBJ1-4; D unresolved. This CDR3 spans 13 amino acids. V lost 3 bases and J lost 2, with 4 bases in between. Germline V gives CDR1 MNHNS, CDR2 SASEGT.

This clonotype was counted at least ten times. This chain joins TRBV2 and TRBJ2-1, with 8 nucleotides matching TRBD1. The V gene end was trimmed by 6 bases and the J gene end by 5 bases; junction bases not matched to a gene: 9. The CDR3 is 15 amino acids. Germline V gene sequence: CDR1 SNHLY, CDR2 FYNNEI. The CDR3 DNA sequence: TGTGCCAGCAGGCCCCGGGACAGGAGCCACAATGAGCAGTTCTTC. As protein: CASRPRDRSHNEQFF.

This clonotype was observed many times. The chain combines TRBV30 with TRBJ1-4, with 7 bases identical to TRBD1. The CDR3 covers 14 residues. The V gene end was trimmed by 2 bases and the J gene end by 6 bases; junction bases not matched to a gene: 6. Germline values: CDR1 GTSNPN, CDR2 SVGIG (reference sequence). CDR3: CAWSLTGMDEKLFF. The CDR3 DNA sequence: TGTGCCTGGAGTTTGACAGGGATGGATGAAAAACTGTTTTTT.

This clonotype came up many times. This chain connects TRBV20-1 to TRBJ1-1; possible D gene TRBD1, 5 bases. CDR1 is DFQATT, CDR2 SNEGSKA, per germline (reference sequence). V was clipped by 3 bases and J by 4 bases, with 12 bases between them. This CDR3 region has 13 residues. The CDR3 coding sequence is TGCAGTGCTAGGTTGGCCGGGGGCACTGAAGCTTTCTTT. The encoded protein is CSARLAGGTEAFF.

This clonotype was observed a few times. This chain connects TRBV3-1 to TRBJ2-1, with D unresolved. The V and J ends lost 0 bases and 4 bases respectively, with 10 bases between them. The germline V gene has CDR1 LGHDT and CDR2 YNNKEL (reference sequence). The CDR3 loop spans 15 amino acids. The DNA of the CDR3 is TGTGCCAGCAGCCAAGATCGTAACCCTTACAATGAGCAGTTCTTC. Its protein is CASSQDRNPYNEQFF.

This clonotype was observed at least ten times. The chain is built from TRBV15 and TRBJ1-6; 10 nucleotides align to TRBD1. With 1 base clipped from V and 4 bases from J, the junction kept 7 bases outside the gene matches. CDR1 is LNHNV, CDR2 YYDKDF, per germline (reference sequence). The CDR3 is 18 residues long. Written as DNA, the CDR3 is TGTGCCACCAGCAGAGTGGGACAGGGGACCCTATATAATTCACCCCTCCACTTT. Its translation is CATSRVGQGTLYNSPLHF.

This clonotype was counted at least ten times. The chain links TRBV20-1 to TRBJ1-2, with unresolved D. CDR3 size: 10 residues. The germline V gene encodes CDR1 DFQATT and CDR2 SNEGSKA (reference sequence). The germline V and J ends were trimmed by 2 bases and 8 bases, with 6 bases remaining between them. The chain's CDR3 is CSARTVGYTF. The CDR3 DNA follows: TGCAGTGCTAGAACTGTCGGCTACACCTTC.

In its sample, this clonotype was seen many times. The rearrangement uses TRBV29-1 and TRBJ2-7; 11 bases are shared with TRBD1. The V segment lost 3 bases and the J segment 6 bases; nucleotides outside the gene matches: 7. The germline V gene has CDR1 SQVTM and CDR2 ANQGSEA. There are 14 residues in the CDR3. CDR3 nucleotide sequence: TGCAGCGTTGAGAAAGGGACAGGGGGGAGCGAGCAGTACTTC. Protein product: CSVEKGTGGSEQYF.

This clonotype was observed many times. This chain uses TRBV5-1 with TRBJ1-1; TRBD1 agrees at 7 bases. This CDR3 region has 15 residues. Germline values: CDR1 SGHRS, CDR2 YFSETQ. The junction had 9 bases not matched to a gene; V was cut back by 3 bases and J by 4 bases. Here the CDR3 DNA reads TGCGCCAGCAGCTCAGGGACAGTAAGAATCACTGAAGCTTTCTTT. This translates into CASSSGTVRITEAFF. Combining the CDR3 with reference TRBV5-1 and TRBJ1-1 gives the whole variable domain KAGVTQTPRYLIKTRGQQVTLSCSPISGHRSVSWYQQTPGQGLQFLFEYFSETQRNKGNFPGRFSGRQFSNSRSEMNVSTLELGDSALYLCASSSGTVRITEAFFGQGTRLTVV.